This TCR beta chain was observed in a study of CD4 T cells in relation to SARS-CoV-2 and coronaviruses. Looked up from germline, CDR1 is MNHEY and CDR2 is SVGEGT. This CDR3 has 16 amino acids. Between the trimmed V and J ends, which lost 6 bases and 0 bases, there was a span of 16 bases. This clone appeared a few times. The unexposed donors gave CD4+ T cells in about 2010-2019, prior to COVID-19. Method: immunoSEQ multiplex PCR; TCRdb's copy keeps in-frame clones and lacks some. The sample lists tens of thousands of clones, 85% to 95% seen once, with 0.23% in the top ten. The genes are TRBV6-2 or TRBV6-3 and TRBJ2-3; D might be TRBD1 or TRBD2, each matching 6 bases. This clonotype was obtained from a human donor in good health. The sample was naive CD4+ T cells from PBMCs. The subset is: naive CD4+ T cells isolated by negative enrichment. CDR3 nucleotides: TGTGCCAGCAGCCTTGGGGGGCGGGGAAGCACAGATACGCAGTATTTT. It is translated as CASSLGGRGSTDTQYF.